This TCR beta chain was identified during a study of shared clonotypes between healthy human individuals (dated by TCRdb to about 2020). Concerning the study at large: A couple of women and a few men aged 18 to 49 years were included in the cohort. For each donor, CD4 naive and CD4 memory were each given three plates, CD8 naive was given two plates, and CD8 memory was given one plate. To estimate repertoire size and how much clonotype sharing occurs between individuals, the study deeply sequenced the blood TCR repertoires of about five healthy adults. Libraries were prepared and TCR repertoires were sequenced by different laboratories using diverse techniques, in order to increase sequencing depth and limit assay-specific biases. Each donor's leukapheresis produced roughly between roughly 0.85 and 10 billion PBMCs. The full study reports these points: The genetic and exposure-history diversity represented was limited by the small number of donors. Incomplete sequencing was indicated by rarefaction of sorted-subset datasets, despite the large sequencing depth. Estimated clonotype richness was generally larger for naive than for memory subsets. Sampling was limited to blood, and TCR repertoires in tissue likely differ from TCR repertoires in blood. Higher generation probabilities were observed for clonotypes shared by all four sorted-subset donors than for non-shared clonotypes. Pairwise subsampling led to the expectation that sequencing depth would affect the degree of clonotype sharing among donors. When a handful of donors were compared, the shared fraction of clonotypes was roughly 5% for naive CD4, more than 3% for naive CD8, 2.3% for memory CD4, and about 0.36% for memory CD8.

Using the deep immunoSEQ assay, TCR CDR3 regions were amplified from genomic DNA by multiplex PCR. For each cell subset, the extracted genomic DNA was distributed evenly across all wells of several immunoSEQ 96-well plates, and each plate served as one replicate. For sorted subsets, approximately 210 ng genomic DNA, equal to tens of thousands of T cell genomes, was loaded into each replicate PCR. The purified libraries were quantified using a Qubit 3.0 fluorometer, sized with a Bioanalyzer 2100, and then quantified again using the KAPA Library Quantification kit. Each immunoSEQ 96-well plate was sequenced on its own single-read 150-cycle Illumina NextSeq 550 flow cell. The published analysis was carried out like this. Because the immunoSEQ output included only junctional sequences and no quality scores, the filtering could not be the same as the filtering used for full-length reads. Sequences were annotated with PyIR, a Python wrapper for IgBLAST v1.9, and V/J genes and CDR3 were assigned using IMGT germline references. Reads were filtered out if the reads had weak V/J assignments (E-value above 1e-6), no CDR3, stop codons, out-of-frame junctions, or ambiguous translated residues. A V3J clonotype was defined by an identical inferred V gene, J gene, and CDR3 amino acid sequence. Percentage overlap between repertoires was calculated by dividing the number of shared unique clonotypes by the size of the smaller repertoire. Repertoire richness was assessed with RTK rarefaction, the Chao1 estimator, and Recon v2.1 estimates of unobserved clonotypes. For all TCRbeta clonotypes obtained by the gDNA method from several donors, generation probabilities were computed with OLGA. Held by TCRdb, this immuneACCESS table contains in-frame sequences only and omits some clones. Under half of the omission traces to an unresolved V gene where checked; the cause of the rest is unknown. V and J calls and clone size follow that table, whereas D and trimming were derived from the DNA. The sample contains hundreds of thousands of clones, around 96% of them found a single time. The ten largest make up approximately 0.1% of the sample.

Details on this clone: Its antigen has not been determined. Base-call qualities are not available, and no considerably larger clone is one nucleotide away.

As encoded in the germline V gene, CDR1 is SQVTM while CDR2 is ANQGSEA. CDR3 length: 10 amino acids, cysteine to phenylalanine. Just CDR3 DNA is preserved here, 30 bases in frame from base 1. Trimming at the junction amounts to 3 bases on V and 6 bases on J, and the germline ends lie 3 bases apart. CD8 naive samples consisted of CD45RO-negative cells that were positively selected for CCR7, yielding a CD45RA+CCR7+ population without TemRA cells. Donors were healthy HIV-negative adults with no recently reported acute infections or vaccinations. Only Caucasian adults living in Nashville, Tennessee, USA were represented among the donors. Blood was obtained by leukapheresis, after which PBMCs were separated by Ficoll-Histopaque density gradient centrifugation and cryopreserved in liquid nitrogen vapor phase. Purity and quantity of every magnetically sorted T cell population were checked by analytical flow cytometry. Genomic DNA was isolated from every sorted fraction and measured by UV absorbance on a Nanodrop 2000c.

The rearrangement combines TRBV29-1 with TRBJ1-5, with the D gene too uncertain to name. The TCR sequence derives from a woman aged 25-40 years in good health. The sample was naive CD8+ T cells sorted from blood. Explained via the paper, the cell subset or site label denotes: CD45RA+CCR7+. In nucleotides, the sequence is TGCAGCGTTGACGGTCAGCCCCAGCATTTT. It is translated as CSVDGQPQHF.